This T cell receptor beta chain was retrieved from a study of cytomegalovirus exposure and HLA in healthy donors. Study background: Caucasian-associated ancestry cluster membership applied to about 80% of 398 genotyped donors.

PCR involved 60 Vbeta and 13 Jbeta primers. Sequenced by immunoSEQ multiplex PCR; TCRdb stores in-frame clones only, minus some. The table has about 140,000 clones, approximately 80% seen once. This receptor was taken from a woman in her fifties or sixties in good health and CMV-seropositive. Sequencing input: PBMCs.

The CDR3 sequence: CASSQETGQINQPQHF. CDR3 in DNA: TGTGCCAGCAGCCAAGAAACCGGACAGATCAATCAGCCCCAGCATTTT. This chain uses TRBV4-2 with TRBJ1-5; possible D gene TRBD1, 6 bases. This CDR3 has 16 residues. CDR1 is LGHNA, CDR2 YNFKEQ, per germline. V lost 0 bases and J 3 bases, leaving 12 bases between the germline ends.